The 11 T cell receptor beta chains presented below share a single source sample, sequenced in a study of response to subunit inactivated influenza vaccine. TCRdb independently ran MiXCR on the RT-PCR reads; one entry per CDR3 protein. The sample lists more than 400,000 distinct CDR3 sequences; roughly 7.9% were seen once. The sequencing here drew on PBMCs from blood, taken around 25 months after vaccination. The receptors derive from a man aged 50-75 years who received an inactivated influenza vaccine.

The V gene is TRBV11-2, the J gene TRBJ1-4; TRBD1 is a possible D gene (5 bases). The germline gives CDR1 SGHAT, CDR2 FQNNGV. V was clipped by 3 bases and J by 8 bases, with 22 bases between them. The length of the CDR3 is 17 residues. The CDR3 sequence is CASSFGEGRQGWEKLFF. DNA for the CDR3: TGTGCCAGCAGCTTCGGCGAGGGTCGGCAGGGTTGGGAAAAACTGTTTTTT.

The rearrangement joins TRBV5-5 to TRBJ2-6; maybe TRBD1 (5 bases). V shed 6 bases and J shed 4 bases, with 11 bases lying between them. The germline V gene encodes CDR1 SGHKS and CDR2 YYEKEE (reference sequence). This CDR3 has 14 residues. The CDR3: CASMGPSGANVLTF. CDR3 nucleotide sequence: TGTGCCAGCATGGGGCCGTCAGGGGCCAACGTCCTGACTTTC.

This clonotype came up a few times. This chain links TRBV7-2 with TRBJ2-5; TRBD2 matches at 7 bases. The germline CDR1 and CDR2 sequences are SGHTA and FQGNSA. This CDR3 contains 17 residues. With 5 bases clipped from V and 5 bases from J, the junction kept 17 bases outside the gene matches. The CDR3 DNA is TGTGCCAGCAGCCTGTGGGGGAGGGGAGATGTTTCGGAGACCCAGTACTTC. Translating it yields CASSLWGRGDVSETQYF.

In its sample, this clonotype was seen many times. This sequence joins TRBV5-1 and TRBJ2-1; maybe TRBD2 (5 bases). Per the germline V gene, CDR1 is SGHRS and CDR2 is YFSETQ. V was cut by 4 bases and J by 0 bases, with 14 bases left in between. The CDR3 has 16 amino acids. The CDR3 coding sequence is TGCGCCAGCAGCCTAGGACGGGGTAACTCCTACAATGAGCAGTTCTTC. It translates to CASSLGRGNSYNEQFF.

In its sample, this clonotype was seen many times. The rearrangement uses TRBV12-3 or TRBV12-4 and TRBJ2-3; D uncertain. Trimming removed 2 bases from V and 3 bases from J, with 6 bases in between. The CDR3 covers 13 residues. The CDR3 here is CASSLMTTDTQYF. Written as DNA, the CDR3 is TGTGCCAGCAGTTTAATGACGACAGATACGCAGTATTTT.

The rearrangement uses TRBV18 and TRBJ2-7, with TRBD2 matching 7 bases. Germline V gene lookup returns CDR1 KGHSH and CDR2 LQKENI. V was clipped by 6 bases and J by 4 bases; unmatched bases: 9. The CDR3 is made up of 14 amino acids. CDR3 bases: TGTGCCAGCTCTAGAGACGGGGGGATGTACGAGCAGTACTTC. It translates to CASSRDGGMYEQYF.

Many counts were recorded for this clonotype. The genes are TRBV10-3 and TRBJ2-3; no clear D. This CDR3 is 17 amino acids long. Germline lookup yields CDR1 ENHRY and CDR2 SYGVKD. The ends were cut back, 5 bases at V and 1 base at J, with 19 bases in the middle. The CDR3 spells CAISQGRRNQRTDTQYF. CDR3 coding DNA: TGTGCCATCAGTCAAGGGCGGCGGAACCAGCGCACAGATACGCAGTATTTT.

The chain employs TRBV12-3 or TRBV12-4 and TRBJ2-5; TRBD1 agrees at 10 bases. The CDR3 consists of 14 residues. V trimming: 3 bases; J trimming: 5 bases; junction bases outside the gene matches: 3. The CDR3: CASSFGTGVETQYF. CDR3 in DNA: TGTGCCAGCAGTTTTGGGACAGGGGTTGAGACCCAGTACTTC.

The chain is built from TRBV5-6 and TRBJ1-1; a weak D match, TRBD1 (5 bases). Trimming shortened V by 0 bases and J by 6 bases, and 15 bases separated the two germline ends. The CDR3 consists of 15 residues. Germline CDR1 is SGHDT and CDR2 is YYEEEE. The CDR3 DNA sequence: TGTGCCAGCAGCTTGGTGGGGCTATCCGCAGCTGAAGCTTTCTTT. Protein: CASSLVGLSAAEAFF.

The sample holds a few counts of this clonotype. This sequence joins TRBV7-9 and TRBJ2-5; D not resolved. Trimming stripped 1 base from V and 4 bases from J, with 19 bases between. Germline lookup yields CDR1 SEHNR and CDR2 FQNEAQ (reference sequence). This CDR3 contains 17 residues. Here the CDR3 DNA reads TGTGCCAGCAGCTTAGTGCTAACACCGACCTATGTAGAGACCCAGTACTTC. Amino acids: CASSLVLTPTYVETQYF.

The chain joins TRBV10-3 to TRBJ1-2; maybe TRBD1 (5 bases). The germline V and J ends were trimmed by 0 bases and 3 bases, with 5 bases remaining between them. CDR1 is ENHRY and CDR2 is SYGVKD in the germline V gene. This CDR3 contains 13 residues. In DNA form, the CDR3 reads TGTGCCATCAGTGAGTCAGGGGACTATGGCTACACCTTC. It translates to CAISESGDYGYTF.